The 21 T cell receptor beta chains listed next were all sequenced from one sample in a study. Each CDR3 protein is one row after TCRdb ran MiXCR on the RT-PCR reads. This sample yields approximately 720,000 distinct CDR3 sequences, of which 14% are seen a single time; about 3.6% belongs to the top ten. The sample taken for sequencing was memory CD4+ T cells from blood. Receptor source: a female donor in good health, serving as a healthy control.

The V call is TRBV5-1, the J call TRBJ1-1, with TRBD1 as a possible D gene (5 bases). Germline V gives CDR1 SGHRS, CDR2 YFSETQ. The ends were cut back, 0 bases at V and 1 base at J, with 16 bases in the middle. This CDR3 is built from 17 residues. In DNA, the CDR3 is TGCGCCAGCAGCTTGGTAGCAGGGACCCTTGGGAACACTGAAGCTTTCTTT. Residues: CASSLVAGTLGNTEAFF.

J is TRBJ1-3 and V is TRBV29-1; no reliable D call. V lost 4 bases, J lost 0 bases, and 4 bases lay in between. CDR3 length: 12 residues. Germline values: CDR1 SQVTM, CDR2 ANQGSEA. CDR3 coding DNA: TGCAGCGTTGTCATCTCTGGAAACACCATATATTTT. Encoded protein: CSVVISGNTIYF. The entire variable domain, with the rest obtained from reference TRBV29-1 and TRBJ1-3, is as follows: SAVISQKPSRDICQRGTSLTIQCQVDSQVTMMFWYRQQPGQSLTLIATANQGSEATYESGFVIDKFPISRPNLTFSTLTVSNMSPEDSSIYLCSVVISGNTIYFGEGSWLTVV.

This clonotype was counted a few times. The chain combines TRBV5-6 with TRBJ1-1; D gene unclear. This CDR3 comprises 15 residues. Trimming pared 0 bases from V and 3 bases from J, leaving 12 bases between. The germline V gene has CDR1 SGHDT and CDR2 YYEEEE. The CDR3 here is CASSLDPQGDTEAFF. CDR3 nucleotides: TGTGCCAGCAGCTTGGACCCGCAAGGTGACACTGAAGCTTTCTTT.

V usage is TRBV15 and J usage is TRBJ2-2; TRBD1 is a possible D gene (6 bases). In germline, CDR1 is LNHNV, CDR2 YYDKDF (reference sequence). The V end was cut by 8 bases, the J end by 1 base, with 11 bases between. The CDR3 covers 14 residues. The CDR3 nucleotides read TGTGCCACCCTTAGGGGACAGAACACCGGGGAGCTGTTTTTT. This translates into CATLRGQNTGELFF.

This clonotype showed up just a few times. The chain carries TRBV29-1 and TRBJ1-4; possibly TRBD1 for D (6 bases). Germline CDR1 SQVTM, CDR2 ANQGSEA. V was cut by 3 bases and J by 4 bases, with 12 bases left in between. This CDR3 has 14 amino acids. For the CDR3, the DNA is TGCAGCGTTGAGGGCAGGGGTATTAATGAAAAACTGTTTTTT. This gives the protein CSVEGRGINEKLFF.

This clonotype was counted once. The gene calls are TRBV7-2 and TRBJ1-1, with D unresolved. Germline loops: CDR1 SGHTA, CDR2 FQGNSA. This CDR3 is built from 14 residues. Trimming shortened V by 5 bases and J by 4 bases, and 14 bases separated the two germline ends. CDR3 amino acids: CASSPRRVFTEAFF. The CDR3 region has the DNA TGTGCCAGCAGCCCTAGGAGGGTGTTCACTGAAGCTTTCTTT.

The sample holds many counts of this clonotype. The chain uses TRBV20-1 and TRBJ2-7; 8 nucleotides agree with TRBD1. The CDR3 has 12 residues. The trim removed 6 bases at V and 4 bases at J, leaving 5 bases unmatched. CDR1 and CDR2 from the germline V gene are DFQATT and SNEGSKA (reference sequence). CDR3 sequence (DNA): TGCAGTGCCACAGACAGGGGTTACGAGCAGTACTTC. Residues: CSATDRGYEQYF.

There are many counts of this clonotype. This sequence joins TRBV29-1 and TRBJ2-5; possibly TRBD1 for D (5 bases). CDR1 SQVTM and CDR2 ANQGSEA come from the germline V gene. CDR3 size: 15 residues. The V gene lost 0 bases and the J gene lost 3 bases, with 14 bases spanning the gap. The CDR3 DNA reads TGCAGCGTTGAAGATTCTGGCAGGGTGAAAGAGACCCAGTACTTC. Translation: CSVEDSGRVKETQYF.

The chain uses TRBV5-1 and TRBJ2-2; D is uncertain. The V end lost 0 bases, the J end lost 4 bases, and 10 bases lay between the germline ends. CDR3 size: 15 residues. CDR1 and CDR2 (germline): SGHRS, YFSETQ. The CDR3 DNA follows: TGCGCCAGCAGCTTGGCCGTAGGGTCCACCGGGGAGCTGTTTTTT. It yields the protein CASSLAVGSTGELFF.

This clonotype has at least ten counts. The rearrangement uses TRBV6-6 and TRBJ2-7, with TRBD1 matching 11 bases. This CDR3 comprises 14 residues. J was trimmed by 4 bases and V by 6 bases; bases with no gene match: 5. The germline V gene encodes CDR1 MNHNY and CDR2 SVGAGI (reference sequence). The CDR3 loop reads CASRSGTGGYEQYF. DNA for the CDR3: TGTGCCAGCAGGTCCGGGACAGGGGGTTACGAGCAGTACTTC.

This clonotype was counted a few times. The chain couples TRBV5-8 to TRBJ2-1; D is possibly TRBD2 (5 bases). The CDR3 has 13 residues. CDR1 and CDR2 from the germline V gene are SGHTS and YDEGEE. The V and J ends lost 8 bases and 9 bases respectively, with 18 bases between them. In nucleotides, the CDR3 is TGTGCCAGTAGCGTCCAAAAAGGGAGTGAGCAGTTCTTC. It yields the protein CASSVQKGSEQFF.

This clonotype has more than one count but fewer than ten. The rearrangement uses TRBV4-3 and TRBJ1-2; D is uncertain. CDR1 and CDR2 (germline): LGHNA, YSLEER. The V end lost 0 bases, the J end lost 3 bases, and 11 bases lay between the germline ends. This CDR3 has 15 residues. The CDR3 loop reads CASSQDLQDYYGYTF. The CDR3 nucleotides are TGCGCCAGCAGCCAAGATCTCCAGGATTACTATGGCTACACCTTC.

This clonotype has a handful of counts. The J gene is TRBJ1-1, the V gene TRBV30; D is possibly TRBD1 (6 bases). Germline CDR1 is GTSNPN and CDR2 is SVGIG (reference sequence). The V end was cut by 2 bases, the J end by 5 bases, with 12 bases between. The CDR3 runs 13 residues. The CDR3 protein is CAWSFRGHTEAFF. CDR3 in DNA: TGTGCCTGGAGTTTCCGGGGGCATACTGAAGCTTTCTTT.

This clonotype appeared many times. This rearrangement joins TRBV12-3 or TRBV12-4 to TRBJ2-1; TRBD2 is a possible D gene (6 bases). Between the trimmed V and J ends, which lost 2 bases and 8 bases, there was a span of 10 bases. The CDR3 runs 13 residues. The CDR3 DNA follows: TGTGCCAGCAGTTTAATGCGCGGGGATGAGCAGTTCTTC. Translated: CASSLMRGDEQFF.

The chain joins TRBV5-1 to TRBJ2-2; D is possibly TRBD1 (6 bases). The CDR3 is 18 residues long. Trimming removed 3 bases from V and 4 bases from J, with 22 bases in between. Germline CDR1 is SGHRS and CDR2 is YFSETQ. The CDR3 loop is CASSSDLVTGLGTGELFF. CDR3 nucleotides: TGCGCCAGCAGCTCCGACCTAGTTACAGGGTTGGGCACCGGGGAGCTGTTTTTT.

V and J are TRBV28 and TRBJ1-4; D perhaps matches TRBD1 (6 bases). CDR1 is MDHEN and CDR2 is SYDVKM in the germline V gene. The CDR3 has 14 amino acids. V lost 5 bases, J lost 10 bases, and 17 bases lay in between. The CDR3 nucleotides are TGTGCCAGCAGTCCCGCCCTACAGGGCGGAAAACTGTTTTTT. Translating gives CASSPALQGGKLFF. The whole variable domain, filled in from reference TRBV28 and TRBJ1-4, reads DVKVTQSSRYLVKRTGEKVFLECVQDMDHENMFWYRQDPGLGLRLIYFSYDVKMKEKGDIPEGYSVSREKKERFSLILESASTNQTSMYLCASSPALQGGKLFFGSGTQLSVL.

This chain uses TRBV14 with TRBJ2-5; a possible D gene is TRBD2 (5 bases). This CDR3 comprises 14 residues. Germline V gives CDR1 SGHDN, CDR2 FVKESK. Trimming stripped 1 base from V and 7 bases from J, with 13 bases between. The CDR3 nucleotides are TGTGCCAGCAGCCAAGGACTACCCCCGGGGACCCAGTACTTC. It translates to CASSQGLPPGTQYF.

This clonotype showed up just a few times. The chain recombines TRBV6-6 with TRBJ1-1; possible D gene TRBD1, 5 bases. Trimming cost V 4 bases and J 6 bases, with 15 bases left between them. CDR3 length equals 14 residues. Looked up from germline, CDR1 is MNHNY and CDR2 is SVGAGI (reference sequence). The DNA of the CDR3 is TGTGCCAGCAGTTCGTCCCAGGGCTCCCCTGAAGCTTTCTTT. Translation: CASSSSQGSPEAFF.

The rearrangement uses TRBV6-5 and TRBJ1-2, with a tentative D call TRBD1 (5 bases). Per the germline V gene, CDR1 is MNHEY and CDR2 is SVGAGI. The CDR3 has 14 residues. Trimming took off 2 bases at V and 4 bases at J, with 11 bases between the two ends. In nucleotides, the CDR3 is TGTGCCAGCAGTTACGAGGGCAGGGCCTATGGCTACACCTTC. Protein sequence: CASSYEGRAYGYTF.

The table lists this clonotype with a few counts. The chain employs TRBV28 and TRBJ2-1, with 9 bases that match TRBD1. Germline V gene data show CDR1 as MDHEN and CDR2 as SYDVKM. The trim removed 5 bases at V and 7 bases at J, leaving 9 bases unmatched. This CDR3 has 15 amino acids. Here the CDR3 reads CASSLHRGLDNEQFF. CDR3 DNA: TGTGCCAGCAGTCTCCACAGGGGGCTGGATAATGAGCAGTTCTTC.

This clonotype was picked up a small number of times. The chain employs TRBV4-3 and TRBJ2-3; tentatively, D is TRBD2 (6 bases). This CDR3 spans 15 amino acids. The germline CDR1 and CDR2 sequences are LGHNA and YSLEER. V was clipped by 4 bases and J by 4 bases, with 15 bases between them. Here the CDR3 reads CASSLKMGGSDTQYF. CDR3 nucleotide sequence: TGCGCCAGCAGCCTAAAGATGGGGGGATCAGATACGCAGTATTTT.